Shown below are 26 T cell receptor beta chains from a single sample sequenced in a study of cytomegalovirus exposure and HLA in healthy donors. The primer mix had 60 Vbeta and 13 Jbeta primers. The assay was immunoSEQ multiplex PCR, and TCRdb's table has in-frame clones only and misses some. This table holds hundreds of thousands of clones, around 90% found once. Sequencing input: PBMCs. The source of these receptors is a young woman in good health and CMV-seronegative.

V gene TRBV30 combines with J gene TRBJ2-7; tentatively, D is TRBD1 (6 bases). V was trimmed by 2 bases and J by 0 bases, leaving 11 bases between them. This CDR3 region has 14 residues. Germline V gene sequence: CDR1 GTSNPN, CDR2 SVGIG (reference sequence). The CDR3 region has the DNA TGTGCCTGGAGTAGGGGCAGGGGCTCCTACGAGCAGTACTTC. Translating it yields CAWSRGRGSYEQYF.

The chain employs TRBV2 and TRBJ1-1, with 7 nucleotides matching TRBD1. Germline trimming cut 2 bases from V and 4 bases from J; bases unmatched to any gene: 10. Looked up from germline, CDR1 is SNHLY and CDR2 is FYNNEI. This CDR3 region has 16 residues. CDR3 in DNA: TGTGCCAGCAGTGAAAAGGGACAGTTCTTTGGCACTGAAGCTTTCTTT. Translating it yields CASSEKGQFFGTEAFF.

CDR3 residues: CASSPVRVNQPQHF. CDR3 sequence (DNA): TGTGCCAGCAGTCCGGTGAGGGTAAATCAGCCCCAGCATTTT. The rearrangement uses TRBV27 and TRBJ1-5, with D unresolved. V was trimmed by 5 bases and J by 4 bases, leaving 12 bases between them. This CDR3 is 14 amino acids long. Germline loops: CDR1 MNHEY, CDR2 SMNVEV (reference sequence).

The rearrangement joins TRBV5-1 to TRBJ2-5; 10 positions agree with TRBD2. CDR3 length equals 16 residues. Germline loops: CDR1 SGHRS, CDR2 YFSETQ. V was clipped by 0 bases and J by 5 bases; unmatched bases: 7. This chain's CDR3 is CASSLASGGTGETQYF. CDR3 DNA sequence: TGCGCCAGCAGCTTGGCTAGCGGGGGTACTGGGGAGACCCAGTACTTC. Supplemented by reference TRBV5-1 and TRBJ2-5, the full variable domain reads KAGVTQTPRYLIKTRGQQVTLSCSPISGHRSVSWYQQTPGQGLQFLFEYFSETQRNKGNFPGRFSGRQFSNSRSEMNVSTLELGDSALYLCASSLASGGTGETQYFGPGTRLLVL.

This clone was recorded only once. The chain combines TRBV4-2 with TRBJ1-1, with unresolved D. The V and J ends lost 5 bases and 1 base respectively, with 14 bases between them. The V gene's germline CDR1 is LGHNA and CDR2 YNFKEQ. This CDR3 spans 15 amino acids. In DNA form, the CDR3 reads TGTGCCAGCAGCTTTCACCCCCCAGGGAACACTGAAGCTTTCTTT. It is translated as CASSFHPPGNTEAFF.

The sample holds a few counts of this clone. The J gene is TRBJ2-1, the V gene TRBV6-5, with 7 bases lining up with TRBD1. In germline, CDR1 is MNHEY, CDR2 SVGAGI. CDR3 size: 14 residues. The junction had 8 bases not matched to a gene; V was cut back by 2 bases and J by 10 bases. DNA of the CDR3: TGTGCCAGCAGTTACCGACAGGGTCCCTACGAGCAGTTCTTC. This gives the protein CASSYRQGPYEQFF.

The chain has TRBV6-6 and TRBJ2-5; 8 positions agree with TRBD1. Germline-derived CDR1 and CDR2 are MNHNY and SVGAGI (reference sequence). The CDR3 is 15 amino acids. V gave up 6 bases and J gave up 5 bases; unmatched junction bases: 11. CDR3 sequence: CASSPRAGGEETQYF. CDR3 nucleotides: TGTGCCAGCAGCCCAAGGGCAGGGGGCGAGGAGACCCAGTACTTC.

The chain has TRBV9 and TRBJ2-7, with TRBD1 identical over 8 bases. J gave up 3 bases and V 6 bases, and 11 bases lay outside the gene matches. Germline V gives CDR1 SGDLS, CDR2 YYNGEE. The CDR3 spans 15 residues. The CDR3 protein is CASTVGPTGVYEQYF. The CDR3 DNA follows: TGTGCCAGCACCGTGGGGCCGACAGGGGTCTACGAGCAGTACTTC.

V usage is TRBV27 and J usage is TRBJ2-5; tentatively, D is TRBD1 (6 bases). The assigned J gene may be wrong: the sequence end matches TRBJ2-7 better. Germline CDR1 is MNHEY and CDR2 is SMNVEV (reference sequence). This CDR3 region has 16 residues. CDR3: CASSLSSQGMWYEQYF. CDR3 in DNA: TGTGCCAGCAGTTTATCGTCCCAGGGGATGTGGTACGAGCAGTACTTC.

This sequence joins TRBV10-3 and TRBJ1-2, with D perhaps TRBD1 (5 bases). This CDR3 region has 15 residues. CDR1 and CDR2 (germline): ENHRY, SYGVKD. The CDR3 sequence: CAISENPGGGYGYTF. CDR3 sequence (DNA): TGTGCAATAAGTGAAAACCCCGGGGGGGGCTATGGCTACACCTTC.

The chain employs TRBV6-4 and TRBJ2-3; 11 bases match TRBD2. Germline assignment: CDR1 MRHNA and CDR2 SNTAGT. The CDR3 extends over 16 amino acids. Unmatched junction bases numbered 1, after V lost 0 bases and J lost 2 bases. CDR3 bases: TGTGCCAGCAGTGACTCTAGCGGGGGGGCCACAGATACGCAGTATTTT. It yields the protein CASSDSSGGATDTQYF.

The V call is TRBV6-5, the J call TRBJ2-7, with a tentative D call TRBD1 (5 bases). The V and J ends lost 0 bases and 5 bases respectively, with 11 bases between them. The CDR3 spans 14 residues. CDR1 and CDR2 from the germline V gene are MNHEY and SVGAGI. CDR3 sequence reads: CASSYSKGSHEQYF. CDR3 sequence (DNA): TGTGCCAGCAGTTACTCGAAGGGGTCCCACGAGCAGTACTTC.

This rearrangement joins TRBV7-2 to TRBJ2-3; D gene ambiguous. The germline V and J ends were trimmed by 6 bases and 0 bases, with 7 bases remaining between them. CDR3 length: 13 amino acids. Germline CDR1 reads SGHTA; CDR2 reads FQGNSA. CDR3 DNA: TGTGCCAGCAGGCAAACTAGCACAGATACGCAGTATTTT. The encoded protein is CASRQTSTDTQYF.

The CDR3: CASSSGLEEGYGEQFF. The DNA for the CDR3 is TGTGCCAGCAGCTCGGGACTAGAAGAGGGATACGGTGAGCAGTTCTTC. J is TRBJ2-1 and V is TRBV5-6; 8 bases are shared with TRBD2. This CDR3 is built from 16 residues. J was trimmed by 9 bases and V by 3 bases; bases with no gene match: 14. CDR1 and CDR2 from the germline V gene are SGHDT and YYEEEE.

The gene calls are TRBV10-3 and TRBJ1-2, with D maybe TRBD1 (6 bases). CDR3 length equals 13 residues. Germline CDR1 and CDR2: ENHRY and SYGVKD. V lost 11 bases and J lost 6, with 19 bases in between. CDR3 DNA: TGTGCCGTTTACCCGGGGGGCGTTGATGGCTACACCTTC. Protein sequence: CAVYPGGVDGYTF.

J is TRBJ1-4 and V is TRBV5-4; D is perhaps TRBD1 (6 bases). The CDR3 runs 15 residues. V lost 0 bases and J lost 8, with 14 bases in between. Germline assignment: CDR1 SGHNT and CDR2 YYREEE (reference sequence). The CDR3 sequence: CASSLAEQGNEKLFF. The CDR3 DNA follows: TGTGCCAGCAGCTTGGCCGAACAGGGAAACGAAAAACTGTTTTTT.

This chain connects TRBV2 to TRBJ1-6; no firm D call. The germline V and J ends were trimmed by 4 bases and 7 bases, with 11 bases remaining between them. The CDR3 contains 14 residues. The germline gives CDR1 SNHLY, CDR2 FYNNEI. CDR3 in amino acids: CASSGTRINSPLHF. As DNA, the CDR3 is TGTGCCAGCAGTGGAACCAGAATAAATTCACCCCTCCACTTT.

This clone occurred once. This chain joins TRBV7-2 and TRBJ2-2; D gene uncertain. This CDR3 contains 15 residues. Germline V CDR1 and CDR2: SGHTA, FQGNSA. V was clipped by 3 bases and J by 4 bases, with 12 bases between them. CDR3 in amino acids: CASSFVPVATGELFF. For the CDR3, the DNA is TGTGCCAGCAGCTTCGTACCGGTCGCCACCGGGGAGCTGTTTTTT. Supplemented by reference TRBV7-2 and TRBJ2-2, the full variable domain reads GAGVSQSPSNKVTEKGKDVELRCDPISGHTALYWYRQSLGQGLEFLIYFQGNSAPDKSGLPSDRFSAERTGGSVSTLTIQRTQQEDSAVYLCASSFVPVATGELFFGEGSRLTVL.

V is TRBV30 and J is TRBJ1-1; a weak D match, TRBD1 (6 bases). Germline CDR1 and CDR2: GTSNPN and SVGIG (reference sequence). V was trimmed by 5 bases and J by 6 bases, leaving 19 bases between them. This CDR3 has 14 residues. The DNA of the CDR3 is TGTGCCTGGGATTGGGGGGGGGCTGAAGCTGAAGCTTTCTTT. It specifies CAWDWGGAEAEAFF. The full variable domain, in which reference TRBV30 and TRBJ1-1 provide the parts outside the CDR3, is SQTIHQWPATLVQPVGSPLSLECTVEGTSNPNLYWYRQAAGRGLQLLFYSVGIGQISSEVPQNLSASRPQDRQFILSSKKLLLSDSGFYLCAWDWGGAEAEAFFGQGTRLTVV.

The chain recombines TRBV2 with TRBJ2-2, with 8 bases matching TRBD1. The germline V gene encodes CDR1 SNHLY and CDR2 FYNNEI. Germline trimming cut 10 bases from V and 6 bases from J; bases unmatched to any gene: 10. The CDR3 has 14 amino acids. CDR3 nucleotide sequence: TGTGCCACCACACGGGACAGGTACCCCGGGGAGCTGTTTTTT. Its translation: CATTRDRYPGELFF.

This chain connects TRBV5-6 to TRBJ2-6, with TRBD1 identical over 9 bases. Germline CDR1 SGHDT, CDR2 YYEEEE. The CDR3 consists of 16 residues. After removal of 2 bases from V and 3 bases from J, the junction contained 3 bases not matched to a gene. The CDR3 nucleotides are TGTGCCAGCAGCTTCACAGGGGGCAGTGGGGCCAACGTCCTGACTTTC. It codes for CASSFTGGSGANVLTF.

The genes are TRBV6-4 and TRBJ1-6; possible D gene TRBD1, 6 bases. This CDR3 has 14 amino acids. Germline assignment: CDR1 MRHNA and CDR2 SNTAGT. V was pared by 5 bases and J by 7 bases, with 12 bases between. The CDR3 nucleotides read TGTGCCAGCAGTCTTGGGACACCCAATTCACCCCTCCACTTT. Protein sequence: CASSLGTPNSPLHF.

The V and J genes are TRBV2 and TRBJ1-1; D remains unclear. The CDR3 loop spans 11 amino acids. Germline V gene data show CDR1 as SNHLY and CDR2 as FYNNEI. The V end was cut by 7 bases, the J end by 7 bases, with 10 bases between. CDR3 DNA: TGTGCCAGCAAAGAGGGCCTTGAAGCTTTCTTT. This encodes CASKEGLEAFF. The variable domain in full, completed from reference TRBV2 and TRBJ1-1, reads EPEVTQTPSHQVTQMGQEVILRCVPISNHLYFYWYRQILGQKVEFLVSFYNNEISEKSEIFDDQFSVERPDGSNFTLKIRSTKLEDSAMYFCASKEGLEAFFGQGTRLTVV.

The V gene is TRBV18, the J gene TRBJ2-5, with 10 positions matching TRBD1. The better agreement between TRBJ2-7 and the DNA end casts doubt on the J call. CDR1 and CDR2 (germline): KGHSH, LQKENI. CDR3 length: 16 residues. CDR3 protein: CASSPQEGTGVLEQYF. The CDR3 DNA is TGTGCCAGCTCACCACAGGAGGGGACAGGGGTGCTCGAGCAGTACTTC.

The chain links TRBV2 to TRBJ2-4; D unresolved. CDR3 length equals 14 residues. Trimming took off 6 bases at V and 0 bases at J, with 9 bases between the two ends. CDR1 and CDR2 from the germline V gene are SNHLY and FYNNEI. The CDR3 DNA reads TGTGCCAGCAGCCCAACAGTAGCCAAAAACATTCAGTACTTC. Protein sequence: CASSPTVAKNIQYF. Drawing the rest from reference TRBV2 and TRBJ2-4, the complete variable domain is EPEVTQTPSHQVTQMGQEVILRCVPISNHLYFYWYRQILGQKVEFLVSFYNNEISEKSEIFDDQFSVERPDGSNFTLKIRSTKLEDSAMYFCASSPTVAKNIQYFGAGTRLSVL.

The chain links TRBV10-3 to TRBJ1-2; the D gene is possibly TRBD1 (5 bases). Germline assignment: CDR1 ENHRY and CDR2 SYGVKD. The germline V and J ends were trimmed by 8 bases and 3 bases, with 16 bases remaining between them. CDR3 length: 14 residues. The CDR3, as DNA: TGTGCCATCGGGGCCGTACCAGAGGACTATGGCTACACCTTC. Translation gives CAIGAVPEDYGYTF.